This record covers a single T cell receptor (beta chain). There is no known antigen for this receptor. The sample holds no much larger clone one base away, and base qualities are not on file. Dithiothreitol, EDTA incubations and collagenase D digestion were used to isolate intraepithelial and lamina propria lymphocytes from graft specimens. Bulk TCR-beta sequencing was performed on serial intestinal graft biopsy specimens collected as late as 600 days after transplant. This record belongs to a study of graft-versus-host responses after intestinal transplantation listed by TCRdb under 2021. Concerning the study at large: Recipients received multivisceral, liver-intestinal, or isolated intestinal transplants. Every recipient was given anti-thymocyte globulin induction, followed by around three years of maintenance tacrolimus and steroids. After intestinal transplantation, graft-versus-host and host-versus-graft alloreactive T cell clones were followed in the graft, circulation and bone marrow using bulk TCR-beta CDR3 sequencing. To identify alloreactive clones, pre-transplant mixed lymphocyte reaction products were sequenced and then compared with unstimulated pre-transplant donor and recipient T cells. Of the roughly 24 intestinal transplant recipients enrolled in the cohort, one of whom was a retransplant, a few patients without pretransplant specimens were excluded. A peak of at least 4% donor T cells among recipient peripheral blood mononuclear cells was the definition used for donor T cell macrochimerism. Rather than being sequenced by the commercial service, samples from a few later patients were sequenced in-house on an Illumina MiSeq and processed with MiXCR. The study at large found these results: The relatively low number and heterogeneity of intestinal transplant patients limited the conclusions. GvH clones were detected in recipient bone marrow, and some appeared earlier in ileal mucosa or blood, consistent with an intestinal mucosal origin. Early after transplant, peak levels of circulating GvH clones were found to be associated with declines in HvG clones. In the allografts of patients with donor T cell macrochimerism, GvH to HvG T cell clonal ratios were high.

The library relied on the immunoSEQ multiplex PCR assay. High-throughput TCR-beta CDR3 sequencing of genomic DNA from most patients was performed by Adaptive Biotechnologies. The study's own analysis went as follows. Adaptive's ImmunoSEQ software was the source of the TCR sequencing data for fewer than 20 patients, while a few other patients were processed with MiXCR and VDJtools. CDR3 nucleotide sequences shared between donor and recipient were removed because the origin of such sequences could not be assigned. Alloreactive clones required at least 2-fold expansion over unstimulated cells and minimum CFSE-low frequency of 0.002% (template counts) or 0.001% (read counts). Clones were considered mappable if detected in sequenced pre-transplant spleen, lymph node, or MLR CFSE-low populations of the donor or recipient. Cumulative frequency of alloreactive clones was calculated as a percentage of all sequences weighted by copy number. TCRdb limited this immuneACCESS table to in-frame rearrangements with V and J called. A share of clones is missing; checked studies link under half to unresolved V genes, and the rest is unexplained. That table gives V, J and clone size, and the DNA gave D and trimming. Present in this sample are several thousand clones, roughly 83% of which were seen just once. Jointly, the top ten make up 6.7% of the sample.

The germline V gene specifies SGHDT as CDR1 and YYEEEE as CDR2. V is cut by 7 bases and J by 5 bases, and the space between the germline ends is 8 bases. From the cysteine through the phenylalanine, the CDR3 covers 11 amino acids. The DNA shown is the 33-base CDR3, in frame from base 1. In this chain, TRBV5-6 is recombined with TRBJ2-3, with the D gene uncertain. The sample consisted of ileum tissue, taken roughly 17 and 21 days after intestinal transplantation. The clonotype was recovered from a human patient who received an intestinal transplant, so some T cells may come from the graft donor. The CDR3 protein: CASALGDTQYF. In nucleotides, the sequence is TGTGCCAGCGCTCTCGGAGATACGCAGTATTTT.